These T cell receptor beta chains were read from a single sample in a study of spatial heterogeneity in lung cancer. From the 5' RACE reads, TCRdb called clonotypes with MiXCR, one entry per CDR3 protein. The sample shows tens of thousands of distinct CDR3 sequences, about a fifth of them seen only once. The sample was PBMCs, taken at surgery. The receptors stem from a male donor with early-stage non-small cell lung cancer. Each CDR3 is given with its conserved first and last residue. A D gene is named only where the DNA matches it firmly. The listing skips clone size in some rows; elsewhere it reads once, few, many or a size class.

j_gene	v_gene	abundance	d_gene	CDR3nt	CDR3aa
TRBJ1-1	TRBV29-1	few	NA	TGCAGCGTTGATCGGGGGATGAACACTGAAGCTTTCTTT	CSVDRGMNTEAFF
TRBJ1-1	TRBV5-5	NA	NA	TGTGCCAGCAGCTTGGTTCCGGCCAACCTCTACACTGAAGCTTTCTTT	CASSLVPANLYTEAFF
TRBJ2-1	TRBV28	few	TRBD2	TGTGCCAGCAGTTTTTATCGCCTAGCGGGAGGGCATGAGCAGTTCTTC	CASSFYRLAGGHEQFF
TRBJ1-2	TRBV12-3/TRBV12-4	many	TRBD1	TGTGCCAGCAGTCACGCCGGGACAGTAGGGACCTTC	CASSHAGTVGTF
TRBJ2-7	TRBV11-2	few	TRBD1	TGTGCCAGCACGTCGGACAGGGCGGGCGAGCAGTACTTC	CASTSDRAGEQYF
TRBJ2-1	TRBV5-1	NA	TRBD2	TGCGCCAGCAGCGAACTAGCGGGCACCGATAATGAGCAGTTCTTC	CASSELAGTDNEQFF
TRBJ2-3	TRBV20-1	NA	NA	TGCAGTGCGAGTAGGGGAAATACGCAGTATTTT	CSASRGNTQYF
TRBJ1-5	TRBV5-6	NA	NA	TGTGCCAGCAGGCTCGGACGGAATAGCAATCAGCCCCAGCATTTT	CASRLGRNSNQPQHF
TRBJ2-1	TRBV7-9	NA	TRBD2	TGTGCCAGCAGCACCTACTTAACAGCGGGAGGGAGTCTGTTCTTC	CASSTYLTAGGSLFF
TRBJ1-2	TRBV19	few	TRBD1	TGTGCCAGTAGTATTCTCCCGACAGGGGCCGGGTATGGCTACACCTTC	CASSILPTGAGYGYTF
TRBJ2-1	TRBV4-2	NA	NA	TGTGCCAGCAGCCAGGGGCAGGGAGGTTCCTACAATGAGCAGTTCTTC	CASSQGQGGSYNEQFF
TRBJ2-1	TRBV7-9	NA	TRBD2	TGTGCCAGCAGCTTAGTAGCGGGAGAACGGGGAGATGAGCAGTTCTTC	CASSLVAGERGDEQFF
TRBJ1-2	TRBV5-6	NA	TRBD1	TGTGCCAGCAGCCCCGGACAGGGGGGGACCTTC	CASSPGQGGTF
TRBJ1-2	TRBV7-2	few	TRBD1	TGTGCCAGCAGCCCTGGGACAGTACAGGGCTACACCTTC	CASSPGTVQGYTF
TRBJ2-1	TRBV4-2	few	TRBD2	TGTGCCAGCAGCCAAGACCACGGGGGGAATGAGCAGTTCTTC	CASSQDHGGNEQFF
TRBJ1-4	TRBV18	NA	TRBD1	TGTGCCAGCTCACCCACAGGGGATGAAAAACTGTTTTTT	CASSPTGDEKLFF
TRBJ1-1	TRBV29-1	many	TRBD1	TGCAGCGGGACAGGGGTAGGTTCTGAAGCTTTCTTT	CSGTGVGSEAFF
TRBJ1-2	TRBV28	many	NA	TGTGCCAGCAGTCTTCCGTCCCGGTCCGGCTACACCTTC	CASSLPSRSGYTF
TRBJ2-5	TRBV11-2	NA	NA	TGTGCCAGCGGCTCCGGGACACATCGGGAGACCCAGTACTTC	CASGSGTHRETQYF
TRBJ2-3	TRBV5-1	NA	NA	TGCGCCAGCAGCCGACAGAGTACGGCCACAGATACGCAGTATTTT	CASSRQSTATDTQYF
TRBJ2-7	TRBV4-1	NA	TRBD2	TGCGCCAGCAGCCAAGCTCCTAGCGGCCTGGAGGAGCAGTACTTC	CASSQAPSGLEEQYF
TRBJ1-2	TRBV5-4	NA	NA	TGTGCCAGCACCCTAGGAGGGGTACTCGGCTATGGCTACACCTTC	CASTLGGVLGYGYTF
TRBJ2-3	TRBV20-1	few	TRBD2	TGCAGTGCTAGACCCTGGACTAGCGGGGGGAGAGATACGCAGTATTTT	CSARPWTSGGRDTQYF
TRBJ1-3	TRBV28	many	NA	TGTGCCAGCAGTTCCAGGGGCGGTGGAAACACCATATATTTT	CASSSRGGGNTIYF
TRBJ1-3	TRBV7-2	NA	NA	TGTGCCAGCAGCCAGCAGTACGGAAACACCATATATTTT	CASSQQYGNTIYF
TRBJ2-2	TRBV3-1	few	NA	TGTGCCAGCAGCCAAGACCAGGGACCGACCGGGGAGCTGTTTTTT	CASSQDQGPTGELFF
TRBJ2-3	TRBV5-1	NA	TRBD1	TGCGCCAGCAGCTTGGAAGTTGGACAGGGGGAATATTTT	CASSLEVGQGEYF
TRBJ1-2	TRBV6-5	NA	NA	TGTGCCAGCAGCGACGGGCAGATTCTCTATGGCTACACCTTC	CASSDGQILYGYTF
TRBJ2-5	TRBV28	many	NA	TGTGCCAGCAGTTTAGTTGGCTACCAAGAGACCCAGTACTTC	CASSLVGYQETQYF
TRBJ2-3	TRBV9	NA	NA	TGTGCCAGCAGCGTAGCGTTCGGAACTAGCACAGATACGCAGTATTTT	CASSVAFGTSTDTQYF
TRBJ2-1	TRBV6-2/TRBV6-3	few	TRBD2	TGTGCCAGCAGCTACACCGGGACTAGCGGGAGGATCAATGAGCAGTTCTTC	CASSYTGTSGRINEQFF
TRBJ1-6	TRBV5-1	NA	TRBD1	TGCGCCAGCAGCAACCGACAGGGGGGAGCTTCACCCCTCCACTTT	CASSNRQGGASPLHF
TRBJ1-1	TRBV6-2/TRBV6-3	once	NA	TGTGCCAGCAGTTACCCATTGGCGGTCATGAACACTGAAGCTTTCTTT	CASSYPLAVMNTEAFF
TRBJ2-1	TRBV2	few	TRBD2	TGTGCCACTATAGCGGGAGGGCCCTACAATGAGCAGTTCTTC	CATIAGGPYNEQFF
TRBJ2-1	TRBV28	NA	NA	TGTGCCACCCGTCTTAGGTTGGCGGGCACCGAGGAGCAGTTCTTC	CATRLRLAGTEEQFF
TRBJ2-7	TRBV5-4	NA	NA	TGTGCCAGCAGCTTGGATTGGCAGCAGAGCTCCTACGAGCAGTACTTC	CASSLDWQQSSYEQYF
TRBJ2-1	TRBV7-2	few	TRBD2	TGTGCCAGCAGCTCGTACCCGAGCGGGGGGACCTACAATGAGCAGTTCTTC	CASSSYPSGGTYNEQFF
TRBJ2-7	TRBV20-1	NA	TRBD2	TGCAGTGCAAAACTAGCGGGGCGTCGCTCCTACGAGCAGTACTTC	CSAKLAGRRSYEQYF
TRBJ1-1	TRBV29-1	many	NA	TGCAGGGTGGAGCAGGGAAACACTGAAGCTTTCTTT	CRVEQGNTEAFF
TRBJ2-1	TRBV7-6	few	TRBD2	TGTGCCAGCAGCTTAGTGTCGGGGGGTTACAATGAGCAGTTCTTC	CASSLVSGGYNEQFF
TRBJ1-3	TRBV3-1	few	NA	TGTGCCAGCAGCCAAGCCCCCCAGGGGACTGGAAACACCATATATTTT	CASSQAPQGTGNTIYF
TRBJ1-2	TRBV27	many	TRBD1	TGTGCCAGCAGCCGGGACAGGTTCAGGGGCTACACCTTC	CASSRDRFRGYTF
TRBJ1-1	TRBV29-1	few	NA	TGCAGCGTTGAAGAGACGGATTGGGCTAACACTGAAGCTTTCTTT	CSVEETDWANTEAFF
TRBJ2-1	TRBV28	many	TRBD1	TGTGCCAGCAGCCCCCCGGGACAGGGCAACAATGAGCAGTTCTTC	CASSPPGQGNNEQFF
TRBJ1-5	TRBV6-2/TRBV6-3	few	NA	TGTGCCAGCAGTTACTGGGAGGGACGGGGCAATCAGCCCCAGCATTTT	CASSYWEGRGNQPQHF
TRBJ1-2	TRBV29-1	NA	NA	TGCAGCGTCACCCCCCCGGACAGCTATGGCTACACCTTC	CSVTPPDSYGYTF
TRBJ1-5	TRBV6-5	few	NA	TGTGCCAGCAGTTTCCGGGGGGTTTTAGGGCAGCCCCAGCATTTT	CASSFRGVLGQPQHF
TRBJ2-1	TRBV5-1	few	TRBD2	TGCGCCAGCAGCTTGATAGGGACTAGCGGAGTAGATGAGCAGTTCTTC	CASSLIGTSGVDEQFF
TRBJ2-4	TRBV20-1	few	NA	TGCAGTGCTAGGCCCCAGGTTCACAACATTCAGTACTTC	CSARPQVHNIQYF